This paragraph reports one TCR beta chain. This specimen comes from a study of blood T cell repertoires in COVID-19. Methods used by the authors: Amplification of reference gene primers was used by the study to estimate nucleated cell counts. Clones were sequenced by immunoSEQ multiplex PCR, and TCRdb holds only the in-frame ones, with some missing. V, J and clone size were drawn from that table, and D and trimming were deduced from the DNA. The sample shows 150,000 or so clones, approximately 92% of them seen only once. Sequencing was carried out using peripheral blood. The receptor comes from a woman aged 45 to 65 with acute or convalescent COVID-19.

In nucleotides, the CDR3 is TGTGCCAGTGGACAGGGGGCTGGGGAAGCTTTCTTT. Translation gives CASGQGAGEAFF. The chain links TRBV19 to TRBJ1-1; 11 bases match TRBD1. V was clipped by 8 bases and J by 8 bases; unmatched bases: 4. CDR1 and CDR2 from the germline V gene are LNHDA and SQIVND (reference sequence). The CDR3 is made up of 12 amino acids.